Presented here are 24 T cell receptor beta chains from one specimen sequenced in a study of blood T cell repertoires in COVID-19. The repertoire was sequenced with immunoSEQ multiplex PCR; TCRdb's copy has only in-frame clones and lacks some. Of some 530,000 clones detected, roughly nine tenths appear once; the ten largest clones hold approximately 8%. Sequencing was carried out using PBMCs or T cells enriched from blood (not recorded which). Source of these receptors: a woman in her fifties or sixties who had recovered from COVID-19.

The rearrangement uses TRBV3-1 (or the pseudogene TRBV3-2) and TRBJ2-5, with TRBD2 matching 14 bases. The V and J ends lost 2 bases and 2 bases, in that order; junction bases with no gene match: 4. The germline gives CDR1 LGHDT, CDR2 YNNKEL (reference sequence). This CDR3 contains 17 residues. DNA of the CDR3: TGTGCCAGCAGCCAACCTTGGACTAGCGGGGGGCAAGAGACCCAGTACTTC. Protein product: CASSQPWTSGGQETQYF.

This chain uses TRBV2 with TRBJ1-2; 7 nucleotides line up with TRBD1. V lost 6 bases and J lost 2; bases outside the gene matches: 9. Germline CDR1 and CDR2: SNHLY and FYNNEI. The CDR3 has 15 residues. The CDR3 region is CASRFGGRGNYGYTF. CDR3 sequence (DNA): TGTGCCAGCAGGTTTGGGGGCAGGGGGAACTATGGCTACACCTTC.

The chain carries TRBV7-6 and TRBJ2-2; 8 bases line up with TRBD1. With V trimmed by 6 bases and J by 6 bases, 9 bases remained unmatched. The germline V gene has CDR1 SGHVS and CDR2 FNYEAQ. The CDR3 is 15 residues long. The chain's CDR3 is CASSSPDRAAGELFF. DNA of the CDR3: TGTGCCAGCAGTTCCCCGGACAGGGCTGCCGGGGAGCTGTTTTTT.

This chain's CDR3 is CASSRTREGIETQYF. CDR3 in DNA: TGTGCCAGCAGCCGGACAAGGGAAGGGATCGAGACCCAGTACTTC. V gene TRBV11-2 combines with J gene TRBJ2-5; tentative D call: TRBD1 (5 bases). V lost 5 bases and J lost 5, with 18 bases in between. This CDR3 is 15 amino acids long. CDR1 is SGHAT, CDR2 FQNNGV, per germline.

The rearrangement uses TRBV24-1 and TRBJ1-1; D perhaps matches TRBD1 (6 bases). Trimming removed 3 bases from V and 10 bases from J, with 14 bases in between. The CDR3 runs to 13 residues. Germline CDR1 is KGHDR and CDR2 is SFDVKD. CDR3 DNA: TGTGCCACCAGTGATGGGGGGGCAGGAAGAGCTTTCTTT. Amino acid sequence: CATSDGGAGRAFF.

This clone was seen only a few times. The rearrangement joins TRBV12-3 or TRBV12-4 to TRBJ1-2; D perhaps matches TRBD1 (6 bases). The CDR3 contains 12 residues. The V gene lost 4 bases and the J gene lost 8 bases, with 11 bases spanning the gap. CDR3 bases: TGTGCCAGCAGTTCGGCAGGGGTCGGCTACACCTTC. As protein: CASSSAGVGYTF.

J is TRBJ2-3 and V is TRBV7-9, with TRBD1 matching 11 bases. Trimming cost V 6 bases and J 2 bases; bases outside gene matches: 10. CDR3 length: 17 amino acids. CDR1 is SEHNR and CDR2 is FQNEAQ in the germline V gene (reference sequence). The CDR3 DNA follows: TGTGCCAGCAGAGGACAGGGGGCAGAATTAATCACAGATACGCAGTATTTT. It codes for CASRGQGAELITDTQYF.

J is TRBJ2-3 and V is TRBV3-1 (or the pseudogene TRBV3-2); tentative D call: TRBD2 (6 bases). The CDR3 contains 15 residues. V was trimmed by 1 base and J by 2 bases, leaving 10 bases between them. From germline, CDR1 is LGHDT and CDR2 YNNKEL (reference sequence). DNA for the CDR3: TGTGCCAGCAGCCAAGGAGCGGGCACCACAGATACGCAGTATTTT. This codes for CASSQGAGTTDTQYF.

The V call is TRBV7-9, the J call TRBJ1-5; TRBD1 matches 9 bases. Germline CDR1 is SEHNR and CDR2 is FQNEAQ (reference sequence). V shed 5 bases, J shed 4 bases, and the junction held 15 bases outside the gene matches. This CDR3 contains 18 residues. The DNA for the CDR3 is TGTGCCAGCAGCCCCCGCATATCTGGGACAGGGAAGAATCAGCCCCAGCATTTT. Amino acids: CASSPRISGTGKNQPQHF. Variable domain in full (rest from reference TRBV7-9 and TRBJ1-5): DTGVSQNPRHKITKRGQNVTFRCDPISEHNRLYWYRQTLGQGPEFLTYFQNEAQLEKSRLLSDRFSAERPKGSFSTLEIQRTEQGDSAMYLCASSPRISGTGKNQPQHFGDGTRLSIL.

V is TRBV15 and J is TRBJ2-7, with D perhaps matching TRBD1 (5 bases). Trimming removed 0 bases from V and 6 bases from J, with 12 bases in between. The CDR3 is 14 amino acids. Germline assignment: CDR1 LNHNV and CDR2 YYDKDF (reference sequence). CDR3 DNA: TGTGCCACCAGCAGAGATCTTGTAGGGGTCGAGCAGTACGTC. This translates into CATSRDLVGVEQYV.

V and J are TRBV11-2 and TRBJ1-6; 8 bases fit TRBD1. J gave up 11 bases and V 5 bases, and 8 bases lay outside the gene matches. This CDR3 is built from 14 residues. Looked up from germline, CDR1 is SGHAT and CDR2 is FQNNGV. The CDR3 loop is CASSIAGGVTPLHF. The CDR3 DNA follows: TGTGCCAGCAGCATAGCAGGGGGCGTTACACCCCTCCACTTT. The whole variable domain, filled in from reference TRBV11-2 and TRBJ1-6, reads EAGVAQSPRYKIIEKRQSVAFWCNPISGHATLYWYQQILGQGPKLLIQFQNNGVVDDSQLPKDRFSAERLKGVDSTLKIQPAKLEDSAVYLCASSIAGGVTPLHFGNGTRLTVT.

CDR3 bases: TGTGCCAGCAGCACCTCCCGACTAGCCCCCACCTTGAATTTATACGAGCAGTACTTC. Translating it yields CASSTSRLAPTLNLYEQYF. The chain joins TRBV21-1 to TRBJ2-7; TRBD2, as called in the table, went unchecked against the DNA. TRBV21-1 is deemed a pseudogene. This CDR3 has 19 residues.

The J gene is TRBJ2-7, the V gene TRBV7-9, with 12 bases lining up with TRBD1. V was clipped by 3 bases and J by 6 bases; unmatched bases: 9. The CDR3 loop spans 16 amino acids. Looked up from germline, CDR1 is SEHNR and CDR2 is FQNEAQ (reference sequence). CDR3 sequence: CASSFRGQGARGEQYF. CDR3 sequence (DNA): TGTGCCAGCAGCTTTAGGGGACAGGGGGCGCGGGGCGAGCAGTACTTC.

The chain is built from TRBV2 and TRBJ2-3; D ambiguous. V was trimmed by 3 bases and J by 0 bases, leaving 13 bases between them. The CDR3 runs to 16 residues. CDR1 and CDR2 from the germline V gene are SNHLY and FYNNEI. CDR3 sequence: CASSESRISSTDTQYF. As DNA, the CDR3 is TGTGCCAGCAGTGAGTCCAGGATCTCTAGCACAGATACGCAGTATTTT.

The CDR3 reads CASSKIRGKEGVDSYNSPLHF. The CDR3 DNA follows: TGTGCCAGCAGCAAAATTCGGGGGAAAGAGGGAGTGGACTCCTATAATTCACCCCTCCACTTT. This chain uses TRBV21-1 with TRBJ1-6. TRBV21-1 is noted as a pseudogene. The CDR3 has 21 residues.

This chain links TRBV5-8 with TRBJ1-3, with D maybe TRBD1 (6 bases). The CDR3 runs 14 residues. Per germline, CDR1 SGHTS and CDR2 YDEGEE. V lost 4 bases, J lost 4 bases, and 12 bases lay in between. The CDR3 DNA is TGTGCCAGCAGCCCACAGGGTCTGGGAAACACCATATATTTT. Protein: CASSPQGLGNTIYF.

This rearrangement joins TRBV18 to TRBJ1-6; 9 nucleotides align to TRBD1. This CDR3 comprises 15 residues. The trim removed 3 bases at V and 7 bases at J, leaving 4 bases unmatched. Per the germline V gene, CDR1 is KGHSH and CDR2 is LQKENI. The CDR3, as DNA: TGTGCCAGCTCACCCGTAGACAGGGGGAATTCACCCCTCCACTTT. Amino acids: CASSPVDRGNSPLHF.

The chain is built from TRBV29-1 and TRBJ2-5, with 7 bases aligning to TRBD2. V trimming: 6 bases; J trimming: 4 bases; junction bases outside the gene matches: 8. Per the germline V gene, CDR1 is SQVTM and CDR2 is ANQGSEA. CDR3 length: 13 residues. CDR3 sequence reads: CSVGGKPGETQYF. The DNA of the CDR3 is TGCAGCGTCGGGGGGAAGCCGGGAGAGACCCAGTACTTC.

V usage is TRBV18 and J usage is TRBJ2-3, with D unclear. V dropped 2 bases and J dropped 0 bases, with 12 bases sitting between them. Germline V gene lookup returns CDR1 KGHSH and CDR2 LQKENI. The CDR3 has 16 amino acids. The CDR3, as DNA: TGTGCCAGCTCACCAATACATACGTTAAGCACAGATACGCAGTATTTT. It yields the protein CASSPIHTLSTDTQYF.

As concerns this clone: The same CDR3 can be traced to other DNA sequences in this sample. The CDR3 region has the DNA TGTGCCACCAGTGATTCTAACAGGGGCGGCTACACCTTC. Translated, it gives CATSDSNRGGYTF. The chain combines TRBV24-1 with TRBJ1-2, with 7 bases lining up with TRBD1. J lost 8 bases, V lost 2 bases, and 4 bases had no gene match. The CDR3 extends over 13 amino acids. The germline gives CDR1 KGHDR, CDR2 SFDVKD.

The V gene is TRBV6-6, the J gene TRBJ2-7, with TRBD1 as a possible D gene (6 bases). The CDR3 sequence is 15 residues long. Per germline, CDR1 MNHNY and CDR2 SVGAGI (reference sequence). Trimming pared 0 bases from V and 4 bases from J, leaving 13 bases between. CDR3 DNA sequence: TGTGCCAGCAGTTACTCCCGCGACAGGACTTACGAGCAGTACGTC. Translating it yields CASSYSRDRTYEQYV.

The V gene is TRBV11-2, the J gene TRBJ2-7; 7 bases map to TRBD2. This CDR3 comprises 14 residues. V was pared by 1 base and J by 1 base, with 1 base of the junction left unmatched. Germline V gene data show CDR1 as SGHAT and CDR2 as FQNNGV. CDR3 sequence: CASSLGLASYEQYF. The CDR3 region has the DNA TGTGCCAGCAGCTTAGGACTAGCTTCCTACGAGCAGTACTTC.

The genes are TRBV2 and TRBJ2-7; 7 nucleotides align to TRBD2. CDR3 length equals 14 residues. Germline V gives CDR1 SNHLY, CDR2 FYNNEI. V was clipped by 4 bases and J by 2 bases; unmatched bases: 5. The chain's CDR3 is CASSALGGTYEQYV. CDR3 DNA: TGTGCCAGCAGTGCCCTCGGGGGGACCTACGAGCAGTACGTC.

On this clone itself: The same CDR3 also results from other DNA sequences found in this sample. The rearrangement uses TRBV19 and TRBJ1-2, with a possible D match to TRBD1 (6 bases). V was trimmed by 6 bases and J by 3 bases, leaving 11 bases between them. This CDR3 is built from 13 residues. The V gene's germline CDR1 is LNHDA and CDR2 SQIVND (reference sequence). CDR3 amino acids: CASSRDTYYGYTF. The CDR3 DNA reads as TGTGCCAGTAGCCGGGACACATACTATGGCTACACCTTC. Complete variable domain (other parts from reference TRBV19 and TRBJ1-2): DGGITQSPKYLFRKEGQNVTLSCEQNLNHDAMYWYRQDPGQGLRLIYYSQIVNDFQKGDIAEGYSVSREKKESFPLTVTSAQKNPTAFYLCASSRDTYYGYTFGSGTRLTVV.